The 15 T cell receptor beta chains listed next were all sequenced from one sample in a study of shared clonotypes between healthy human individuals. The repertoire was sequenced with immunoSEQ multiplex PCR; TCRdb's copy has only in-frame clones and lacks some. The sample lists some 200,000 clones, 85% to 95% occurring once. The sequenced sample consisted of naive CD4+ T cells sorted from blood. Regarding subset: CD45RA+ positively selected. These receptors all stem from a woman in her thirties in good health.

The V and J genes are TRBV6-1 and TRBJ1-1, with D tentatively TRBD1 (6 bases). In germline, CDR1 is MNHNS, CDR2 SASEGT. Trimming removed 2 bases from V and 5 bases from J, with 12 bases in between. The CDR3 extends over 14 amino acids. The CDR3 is CASSEWQGRTEAFF. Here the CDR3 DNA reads TGTGCCAGCAGTGAATGGCAGGGGAGGACTGAAGCTTTCTTT.

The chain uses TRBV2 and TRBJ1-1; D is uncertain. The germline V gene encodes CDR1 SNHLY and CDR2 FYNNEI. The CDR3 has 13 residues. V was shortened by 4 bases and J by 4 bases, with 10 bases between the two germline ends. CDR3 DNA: TGTGCCAGCAGTGTTCGTGTGGGCACTGAAGCTTTCTTT. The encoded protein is CASSVRVGTEAFF.

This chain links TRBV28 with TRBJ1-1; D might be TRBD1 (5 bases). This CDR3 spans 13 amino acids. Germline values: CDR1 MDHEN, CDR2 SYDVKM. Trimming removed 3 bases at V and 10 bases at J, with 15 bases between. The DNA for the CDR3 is TGTGCCAGCAGTTTCGGGGCTCCTGTTGGAGCTTTCTTT. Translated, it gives CASSFGAPVGAFF. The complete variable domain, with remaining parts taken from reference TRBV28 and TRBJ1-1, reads DVKVTQSSRYLVKRTGEKVFLECVQDMDHENMFWYRQDPGLGLRLIYFSYDVKMKEKGDIPEGYSVSREKKERFSLILESASTNQTSMYLCASSFGAPVGAFFGQGTRLTVV.

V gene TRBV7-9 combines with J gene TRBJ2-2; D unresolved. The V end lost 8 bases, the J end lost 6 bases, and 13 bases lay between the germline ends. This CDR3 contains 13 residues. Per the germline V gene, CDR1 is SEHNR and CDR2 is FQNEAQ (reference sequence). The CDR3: CASGLNVAGELFF. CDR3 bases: TGTGCCAGCGGCCTAAATGTCGCCGGGGAGCTGTTTTTT.

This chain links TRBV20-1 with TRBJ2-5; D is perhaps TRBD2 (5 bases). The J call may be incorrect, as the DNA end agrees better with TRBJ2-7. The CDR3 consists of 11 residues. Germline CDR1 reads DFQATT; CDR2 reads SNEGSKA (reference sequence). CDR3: CSATGLYEQYF. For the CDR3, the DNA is TGCAGTGCAACTGGACTCTACGAGCAGTACTTC.

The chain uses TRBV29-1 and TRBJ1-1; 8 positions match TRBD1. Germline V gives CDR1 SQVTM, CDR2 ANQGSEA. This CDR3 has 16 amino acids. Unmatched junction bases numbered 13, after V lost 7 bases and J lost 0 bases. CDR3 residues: CSALTPQGGMNTEAFF. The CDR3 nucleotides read TGCAGCGCGTTGACACCACAGGGGGGGATGAACACTGAAGCTTTCTTT.

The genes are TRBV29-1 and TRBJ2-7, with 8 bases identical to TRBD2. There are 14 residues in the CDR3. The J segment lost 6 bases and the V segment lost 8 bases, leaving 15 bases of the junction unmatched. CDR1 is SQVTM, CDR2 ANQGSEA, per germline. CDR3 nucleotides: TGCAGCTCAAGGGTGGGACTAGGTTTGCGCGAGCAGTACTTC. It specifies CSSRVGLGLREQYF.

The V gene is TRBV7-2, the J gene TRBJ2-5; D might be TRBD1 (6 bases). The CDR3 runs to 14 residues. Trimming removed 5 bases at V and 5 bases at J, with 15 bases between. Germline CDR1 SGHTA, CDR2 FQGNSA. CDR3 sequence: CASSKGQFDETQYF. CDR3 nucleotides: TGTGCCAGCAGCAAGGGACAATTCGACGAGACCCAGTACTTC.

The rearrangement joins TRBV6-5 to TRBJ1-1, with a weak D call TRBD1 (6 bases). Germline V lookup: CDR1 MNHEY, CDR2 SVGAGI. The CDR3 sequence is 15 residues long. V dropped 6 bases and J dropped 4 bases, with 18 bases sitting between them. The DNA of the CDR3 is TGTGCCAGCAGGGAGGCGGGACACGCGGGCACTGAAGCTTTCTTT. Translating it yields CASREAGHAGTEAFF.

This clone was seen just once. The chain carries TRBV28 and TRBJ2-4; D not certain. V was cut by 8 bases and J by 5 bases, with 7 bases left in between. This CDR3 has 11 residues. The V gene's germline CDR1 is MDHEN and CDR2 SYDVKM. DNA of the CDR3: TGTGCCAGCGGGGTTCAAAACATTCAGTACTTC. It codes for CASGVQNIQYF.

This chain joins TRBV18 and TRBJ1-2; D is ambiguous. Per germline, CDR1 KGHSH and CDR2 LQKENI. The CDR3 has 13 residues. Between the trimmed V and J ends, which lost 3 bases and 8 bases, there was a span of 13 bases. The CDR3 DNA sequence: TGTGCCAGCTCACCGGCTACGATAAACGGCTACACCTTC. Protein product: CASSPATINGYTF.

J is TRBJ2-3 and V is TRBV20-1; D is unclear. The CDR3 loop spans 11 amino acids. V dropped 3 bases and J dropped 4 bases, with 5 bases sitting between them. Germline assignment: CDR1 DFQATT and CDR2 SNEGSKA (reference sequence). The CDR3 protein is CSASTADTQYF. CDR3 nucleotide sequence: TGCAGTGCTAGTACGGCAGATACGCAGTATTTT.

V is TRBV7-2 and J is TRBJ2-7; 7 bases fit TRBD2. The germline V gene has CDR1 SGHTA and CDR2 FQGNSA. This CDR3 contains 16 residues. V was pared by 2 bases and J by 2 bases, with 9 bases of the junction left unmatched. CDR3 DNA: TGTGCCAGCAGCTTATTAGATAGCGGGTTTCCCTACGAGCAGTACTTC. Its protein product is CASSLLDSGFPYEQYF.

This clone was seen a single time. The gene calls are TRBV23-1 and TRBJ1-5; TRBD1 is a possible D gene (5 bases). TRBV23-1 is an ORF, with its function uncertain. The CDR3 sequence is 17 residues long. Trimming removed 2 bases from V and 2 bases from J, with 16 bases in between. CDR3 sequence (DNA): TGCGCCAGCAGTCAACCCCGATGGGGGTGCGGCAATCAGCCCCAGCATTTT. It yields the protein CASSQPRWGCGNQPQHF.

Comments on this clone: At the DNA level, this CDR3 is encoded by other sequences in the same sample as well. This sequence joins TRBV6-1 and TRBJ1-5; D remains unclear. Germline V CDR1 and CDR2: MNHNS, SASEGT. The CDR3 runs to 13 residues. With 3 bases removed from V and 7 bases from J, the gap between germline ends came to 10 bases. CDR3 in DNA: TGTGCCAGCAGTGAGACTCTCCGGCAGCCCCAGCATTTT. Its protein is CASSETLRQPQHF.